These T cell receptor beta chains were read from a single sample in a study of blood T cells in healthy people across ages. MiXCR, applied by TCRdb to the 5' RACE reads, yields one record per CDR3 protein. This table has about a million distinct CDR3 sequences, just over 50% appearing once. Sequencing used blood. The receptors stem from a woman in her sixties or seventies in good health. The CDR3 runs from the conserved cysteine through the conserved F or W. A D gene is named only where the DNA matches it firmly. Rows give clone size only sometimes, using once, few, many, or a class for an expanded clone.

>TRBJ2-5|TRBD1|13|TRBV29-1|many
CSAGQGWGETQYF
TGCAGCGCCGGACAGGGATGGGGCGAGACCCAGTACTTC
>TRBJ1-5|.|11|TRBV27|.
CASPTNQPQHF
TGTGCCAGCCCTACAAATCAGCCCCAGCATTTT
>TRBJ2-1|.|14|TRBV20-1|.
CSARVGGSYNEQFF
TGCAGTGCTAGAGTGGGCGGGTCTTACAATGAGCAGTTCTTC
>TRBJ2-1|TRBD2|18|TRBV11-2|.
CASSLVRERGSSYNEQFF
TGTGCCAGCAGCTTAGTGAGGGAGCGGGGGAGCTCCTACAATGAGCAGTTCTTC
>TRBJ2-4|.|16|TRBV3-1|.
CASSLRSGVEGNIQYF
TGTGCCAGCAGCCTCCGTTCGGGAGTGGAGGGCAACATTCAGTACTTC
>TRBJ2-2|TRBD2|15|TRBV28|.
CASSTRTSNTGELFF
TGTGCCAGCAGTACTCGGACTAGCAACACCGGGGAGCTGTTTTTT
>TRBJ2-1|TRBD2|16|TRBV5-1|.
CASSISGKGSYNEQFF
TGCGCCAGCAGCATTAGCGGGAAGGGCTCCTACAATGAGCAGTTCTTC
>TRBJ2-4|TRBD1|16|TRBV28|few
CATSPVRTGGKNIQYF
TGTGCCACGAGCCCAGTCCGCACAGGGGGCAAAAACATTCAGTACTTC
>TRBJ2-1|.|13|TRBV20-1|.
CSASQSSYNEQFF
TGCAGTGCTAGTCAGAGCTCCTACAATGAGCAGTTCTTC
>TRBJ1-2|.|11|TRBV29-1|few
CSVRRGDGYTF
TGCAGCGTCCGACGGGGGGATGGCTACACCTTC
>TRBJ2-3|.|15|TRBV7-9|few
CASSRAEFNTDTQYF
TGTGCCAGCAGCAGAGCGGAGTTCAACACAGATACGCAGTATTTT
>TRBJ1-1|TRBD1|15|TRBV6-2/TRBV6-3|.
CASKHRDRVRTEAFF
TGTGCCAGCAAACACCGGGACAGGGTCCGCACTGAAGCTTTCTTT
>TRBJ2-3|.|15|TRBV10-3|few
CAISPGTAYTDTQYF
TGTGCCATCAGCCCCGGGACCGCTTACACAGATACGCAGTATTTT
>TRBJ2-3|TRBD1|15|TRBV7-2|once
CASSHRTGGPDTQYF
TGTGCCAGCAGCCACAGGACAGGGGGCCCAGATACGCAGTATTTT
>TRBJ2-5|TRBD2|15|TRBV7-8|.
CASLAGGFSGETQYF
TGTGCCAGCCTAGCGGGAGGGTTTTCTGGAGAGACCCAGTACTTC
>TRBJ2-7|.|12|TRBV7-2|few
CASSPARLEQYF
TGTGCCAGCAGTCCCGCTAGACTCGAGCAGTACTTC
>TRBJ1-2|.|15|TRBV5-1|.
CASSLAGHSGGGYTF
TGCGCCAGCAGCTTGGCGGGACACAGCGGCGGTGGCTACACCTTC
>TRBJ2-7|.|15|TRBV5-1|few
CASSNGDRFFHEQYF
TGCGCCAGCAGCAATGGCGACAGGTTCTTCCACGAGCAGTACTTC
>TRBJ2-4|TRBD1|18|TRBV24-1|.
CATSDRTGEHGAKNIQYF
TGTGCCACCAGTGACCGGACAGGGGAACATGGAGCCAAAAACATTCAGTACTTC
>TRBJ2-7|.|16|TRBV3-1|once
CTSSLTEPSDTYEQYF
TGTACCAGCAGCTTGACGGAACCCTCAGATACTTACGAGCAGTACTTC
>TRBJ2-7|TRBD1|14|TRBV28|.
CASTDDRGNYEQYF
TGTGCCAGCACCGATGACAGGGGTAACTACGAGCAGTACTTC
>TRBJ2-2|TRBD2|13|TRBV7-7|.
CASSFGGTGELFF
TGTGCCAGCAGCTTCGGGGGGACCGGGGAGCTGTTTTTT
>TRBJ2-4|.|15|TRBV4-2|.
CASSQESDKVLGQYF
TGTGCCAGCAGCCAAGAGAGTGACAAGGTCCTCGGGCAGTACTTC
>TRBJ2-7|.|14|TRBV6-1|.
CATRGGYAYNEQYF
TGTGCCACCAGGGGCGGGTACGCCTACAATGAGCAGTACTTC
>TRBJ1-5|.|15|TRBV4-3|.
CASSQDYGPGQPQHF
TGCGCCAGCAGCCAAGATTACGGGCCCGGGCAGCCCCAGCATTTT
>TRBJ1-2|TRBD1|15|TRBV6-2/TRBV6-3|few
CASSYPGQGNGGYTF
TGTGCCAGCAGTTACCCCGGACAGGGGAACGGAGGCTACACCTTC
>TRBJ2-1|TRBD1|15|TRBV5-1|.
CASSPGQGVPDEQFF
TGCGCCAGCAGCCCGGGACAGGGGGTTCCCGATGAGCAGTTCTTC
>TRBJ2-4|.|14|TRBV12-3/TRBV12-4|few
CASSLAGLEGIQYF
TGTGCCAGCAGTTTAGCCGGTCTAGAGGGCATTCAGTACTTC
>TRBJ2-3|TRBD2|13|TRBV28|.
CASRSSGIETQYF
TGTGCCAGCAGGTCTAGCGGGATAGAGACGCAGTATTTT
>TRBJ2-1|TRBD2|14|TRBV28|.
CASSEDSGRVEQFF
TGTGCCAGCAGCGAAGATAGCGGGAGAGTTGAGCAGTTCTTC
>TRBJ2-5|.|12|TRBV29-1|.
CSARGQPETQYF
TGCAGCGCTCGAGGACAGCCGGAGACCCAGTACTTC
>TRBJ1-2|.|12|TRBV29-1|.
CSVEQTNYGYTF
TGCAGCGTGGAGCAGACGAACTATGGCTACACCTTC